The clone carrying this TCR beta chain was recorded many times. Its antigen is undetermined. Library preparation (for TCRbeta) was performed with unique molecular identifiers. TCRdb independently ran MiXCR on the PCR reads; one entry per CDR3 protein. The sample shows roughly 120,000 distinct CDR3 sequences, 23% of them seen only once. CDR1 and CDR2 from the germline V gene are DFQATT and SNEGSKA (reference sequence). CDR3 size: 15 residues. V dropped 4 bases and J dropped 4; count of bases not matched to a gene: 6. The data originate from a study of T-cell reconstitution after alpha-beta-depleted transplantation in children. Study results and limitations: T-cell counts and diversity at one year post-transplant came mainly from newly produced T cells. Elevated TCRbeta diversity at day 60 was traced, in some patients, to surviving recipient T cells and thymic progenitors. Several hundred graft clones that had expanded were reportedly the source of alpha-beta T cells about two months after transplant.

This chain links TRBV20-1 with TRBJ2-6; 8 bases line up with TRBD1. The material was PBMCs, mostly from graft donor cells, obtained 180 days after TCRalphabeta/CD19-depleted stem cell transplant. The clonotype comes from a male patient between 2 and 15 years old who had a stem cell transplant for chronic granulomatous disease, so the T cells may come from the graft donor. Here the CDR3 DNA reads TGCAGTGCTATCGACAGGGGAACCGGGGCCAACGTCCTGACTTTC. It yields the protein CSAIDRGTGANVLTF.